The 18 T cell receptor beta chains reported below all come from one sample, sequenced in a study of T cell clonality in common variable immunodeficiency. Sequencing was performed with immunoSEQ multiplex PCR; in TCRdb, only in-frame clones are kept and a portion is missing. Sampling found tens of thousands of clones, none seen once. Sequenced input: peripheral blood mononuclear cells. The receptors come from a person aged 18 to 69 in good health.

This clone was observed many times. The read comes to an end 3 residues before the CDR3 does, leaving the germline J gene to fill in the end. The chain joins TRBV15 to TRBJ2-7; 10 bases are a match to TRBD1. This CDR3 has 15 residues. CDR1 and CDR2 from the germline V gene are LNHNV and YYDKDF (reference sequence). V dropped 3 bases and J dropped 3; count of bases not matched to a gene: 5. The CDR3 DNA, read in part, is TGTGCCACCAGCAGCGGGACAGGGGAGGTCTACGAG. It yields the protein CATSSGTGEVYE. The complete CDR3 reads CATSSGTGEVYEQYF.

This clone was detected ten times or more. Coverage ceases 3 residues before the CDR3 finishes, and the germline J gene fills in the end. The rearrangement uses TRBV4-1 and TRBJ2-2; 8 nucleotides agree with TRBD1. This CDR3 has 15 amino acids. The J segment lost 5 bases and the V segment lost 6 bases, leaving 8 bases of the junction unmatched. Germline V lookup: CDR1 MGHRA, CDR2 YSYEKL. CDR3 loop: CASSSGQGGTGELFF. The sequenced CDR3 bases are TGCGCCAGCAGTTCTGGACAGGGAGGTACCGGGGAG.

The table lists this clone with many counts. The germline gene is not matched at one end of the junction; a read error may be the cause. The read ends 3 residues early relative to the CDR3; the germline J gene fills the gap. J is TRBJ2-6 and V is TRBV2, with 7 positions matching TRBD1. CDR1 SNHLY and CDR2 FYNNEI come from the germline V gene. The CDR3 runs to 15 residues. Partial CDR3 DNA: TGTGCCAGCACTGAACAGGGGCCTGGGGCCAACGTC. Translation: CASTEQGPGANV. The full CDR3 protein reads CASTEQGPGANVLTF.

At least ten counts were recorded for this clone. The sequenced fragment ends 3 residues before the CDR3 boundary, so the rest is inferred from the germline J gene. The chain carries TRBV18 and TRBJ2-1; 7 positions agree with TRBD2. Germline-derived CDR1 and CDR2 are KGHSH and LQKENI. V trimming: 2 bases; J trimming: 9 bases; junction bases outside the gene matches: 10. The CDR3 loop spans 15 amino acids. CDR3 region: CASSPRTSYLSEQFF. The CDR3 DNA, read in part, is TGTGCCAGCTCACCAAGGACTAGTTACCTAAGTGAG.

This clone was seen ten or more times. Sequencing ends 3 residues short of the CDR3 end; the germline J gene provides the rest. This chain uses TRBV30 with TRBJ1-2; D is unclear. Germline values: CDR1 GTSNPN, CDR2 SVGIG (reference sequence). This CDR3 comprises 11 residues. The sequenced CDR3 bases are TGTGCCTGGAGTGCGGGGTACGGC. It translates to CAWSAGYG. The whole CDR3 sequence is CAWSAGYGYTF.

In this sample, this clone turned up many times. The sequenced part of the CDR3 DNA is TGTGCCAGCAAAGACAGGGAACGTAATGAAAAA. It is translated as CASKDRERNEK. The full CDR3 protein is CASKDRERNEKLFF. The J gene is TRBJ1-4, the V gene TRBV2; the match to TRBD1 covers 7 bases. Coverage ceases 3 residues before the CDR3 finishes, and the germline J gene fills in the end. The CDR3 totals 14 residues. CDR1 and CDR2 (germline): SNHLY, FYNNEI. V lost 7 bases and J lost 4; bases outside the gene matches: 6.

This clone came up many times. The read gets to within 3 residues of the CDR3 end, and the germline J gene fills in the rest. The chain employs TRBV20-1 and TRBJ1-2; perhaps TRBD1 as D (5 bases). The CDR3 is 12 residues long. Germline CDR1 is DFQATT and CDR2 is SNEGSKA (reference sequence). The V gene lost 6 bases and the J gene lost 7 bases, with 15 bases spanning the gap. The CDR3 loop reads CSAEGPPRGYTF. The CDR3 bases that were read are TGCAGTGCAGAGGGGCCACCTCGTGGC.

This clone came up many times. Read data end 3 residues before the CDR3 end; the end is taken from the germline J gene. This sequence joins TRBV2 and TRBJ1-1; D remains unclear. Germline loops: CDR1 SNHLY, CDR2 FYNNEI. V was clipped by 6 bases and J by 4 bases, with 12 bases between them. The CDR3 extends over 13 amino acids. The covered CDR3 bases are TGTGCCAGCAGCGAGGCATTCAGCACTGAA. It codes for CASSEAFSTE. The entire CDR3 protein reads CASSEAFSTEAFF.

The sample holds a few counts of this clone. The CDR3 is cut off 3 residues early in the read; its end comes from the germline J gene. The chain is built from TRBV5-8 and TRBJ1-5; D uncertain. The CDR3 has 12 residues. Trimming took off 1 base at V and 7 bases at J, with 6 bases between the two ends. Germline assignment: CDR1 SGHTS and CDR2 YDEGEE. CDR3 amino acids: CASSLYIQPQHF. The covered CDR3 bases are TGTGCCAGCAGCTTGTACATCCAGCCC. The entire variable domain, with the rest obtained from reference TRBV5-8 and TRBJ1-5, is as follows: EAGVTQSPTHLIKTRGQQATLRCSPISGHTSVYWYQQALGLGLQFLLWYDEGEERNRGNFPPRFSGRQFPNYSSELNVNALELEDSALYLCASSLYIQPQHFGDGTRLSIL.

This clone came up a few times. The CDR3 extends 3 residues past the end of the read, so its final part is completed from the germline J gene. This chain uses TRBV7-9 with TRBJ1-2, with TRBD1 matching over 7 bases. The CDR3 has 14 amino acids. CDR1 and CDR2 (germline): SEHNR, FQNEAQ (reference sequence). The sequenced part of the CDR3 DNA is TGTGCCAGCAGCTTTAGGGACAGACCCTACGAC. Translation gives CASSFRDRPYD. The whole CDR3 reads CASSFRDRPYDYTF.

This clone was observed at least ten times. The read falls 3 residues short of the CDR3 end, and the missing part is taken from the germline J gene. The rearrangement joins TRBV20-1 to TRBJ2-5, with D tentatively TRBD2 (5 bases). Trimming took 3 bases from V and 0 from J, leaving 11 bases between them. The germline gives CDR1 DFQATT, CDR2 SNEGSKA (reference sequence). This CDR3 has 14 amino acids. The sequenced CDR3 bases are TGCAGTGCTAGGGACGGGGTGAACCAAGAGACC. Amino acid sequence: CSARDGVNQET. The entire CDR3 reads CSARDGVNQETQYF.

This clone was seen more than once but under ten times. The read terminates 3 residues ahead of where the CDR3 ends, so the germline J gene completes it. The chain is built from TRBV6-1 and TRBJ2-7; 8 bases are shared with TRBD1. The germline V gene encodes CDR1 MNHNS and CDR2 SASEGT. The CDR3 is made up of 15 amino acids. V gave up 4 bases and J gave up 0 bases; unmatched junction bases: 5. The DNA read from the CDR3 is TGTGCCAGCAGTGGGACAGGGCTCTCCTCCTACGAG. Translated: CASSGTGLSSYE. The CDR3 reads in full as CASSGTGLSSYEQYF.

This clone appeared many times. The read finishes 3 residues shy of the CDR3 end, and the germline J gene is used to complete it. The rearrangement uses TRBV29-1 and TRBJ1-5, with D uncertain. Germline-derived CDR1 and CDR2 are SQVTM and ANQGSEA. Trimming took 7 bases from V and 1 from J, leaving 14 bases between them. This CDR3 spans 14 amino acids. The sequenced CDR3 bases are TGCAGCGAACGGACTCTTACCAGCAATCAGCCC. It yields the protein CSERTLTSNQP. The whole CDR3 region reads CSERTLTSNQPQHF. Supplemented by reference TRBV29-1 and TRBJ1-5, the full variable domain reads SAVISQKPSRDICQRGTSLTIQCQVDSQVTMMFWYRQQPGQSLTLIATANQGSEATYESGFVIDKFPISRPNLTFSTLTVSNMSPEDSSIYLCSERTLTSNQPQHFGDGTRLSIL.

This clone was detected ten times or more. The CDR3 extends 3 residues past the end of the read, so its final part is completed from the germline J gene. The chain combines TRBV20-1 with TRBJ2-5; 9 bases match TRBD1. This CDR3 contains 15 residues. The germline V gene encodes CDR1 DFQATT and CDR2 SNEGSKA (reference sequence). The V and J ends lost 6 bases and 4 bases, in that order; junction bases with no gene match: 12. The covered CDR3 bases are TGCAGTGCGGAACAGGGACAGGGAAATTCAGAGACC. Amino acids: CSAEQGQGNSET. The CDR3, in full, reads CSAEQGQGNSETQYF.

This clone has a count of ten or more. The sequenced part of the CDR3 DNA is TGCAGTGCTACGCGGGGCTACGCGAACTATGGC. It codes for CSATRGYANYG. The whole CDR3 region reads CSATRGYANYGYTF. The V and J genes are TRBV20-1 and TRBJ1-2; weak D call: TRBD1 (5 bases). The read stops 3 residues short of the end of the CDR3; the missing end is completed from the germline J gene. The CDR3 spans 14 residues. The ends were cut back, 4 bases at V and 2 bases at J, with 14 bases in the middle. Germline CDR1 DFQATT, CDR2 SNEGSKA (reference sequence).

This clone occurred many times. The CDR3 goes on 3 residues after the read ends, and that part is filled in from the germline J gene. This chain links TRBV5-4 with TRBJ2-5; 8 bases align to TRBD2. The CDR3 loop spans 14 amino acids. Germline trimming cut 1 base from V and 5 bases from J; bases unmatched to any gene: 4. The germline V gene has CDR1 SGHNT and CDR2 YYREEE (reference sequence). This chain's CDR3 is CASSLSGGGETQYF. The sequenced CDR3 bases are TGTGCCAGCAGCTTGAGCGGGGGAGGCGAGACC.

The sample holds many counts of this clone. The read halts 3 residues ahead of the CDR3 end, with the missing end drawn from the germline J gene. This rearrangement joins TRBV20-1 to TRBJ2-1; 8 bases align to TRBD2. The J segment lost 7 bases and the V segment lost 3 bases, leaving 8 bases of the junction unmatched. This CDR3 contains 14 residues. Germline CDR1 reads DFQATT; CDR2 reads SNEGSKA (reference sequence). The CDR3 here is CSASLAGRPNEQFF. The CDR3 bases that were read are TGCAGTGCTAGTTTAGCGGGAAGACCGAATGAG.

The sample holds many counts of this clone. The missing CDR3 end, 3 residues past where the read stops, is filled in from the germline J gene. V usage is TRBV30 and J usage is TRBJ2-7; D possibly corresponds to TRBD2 (5 bases). The V gene's germline CDR1 is GTSNPN and CDR2 SVGIG (reference sequence). V lost 0 bases to trimming and J lost 4 bases, with 16 bases between them. This CDR3 comprises 15 residues. CDR3 sequence: CAWSVLDLRGYEQYF. Partial CDR3 DNA: TGTGCCTGGAGTGTACTAGATTTAAGAGGGTACGAG.